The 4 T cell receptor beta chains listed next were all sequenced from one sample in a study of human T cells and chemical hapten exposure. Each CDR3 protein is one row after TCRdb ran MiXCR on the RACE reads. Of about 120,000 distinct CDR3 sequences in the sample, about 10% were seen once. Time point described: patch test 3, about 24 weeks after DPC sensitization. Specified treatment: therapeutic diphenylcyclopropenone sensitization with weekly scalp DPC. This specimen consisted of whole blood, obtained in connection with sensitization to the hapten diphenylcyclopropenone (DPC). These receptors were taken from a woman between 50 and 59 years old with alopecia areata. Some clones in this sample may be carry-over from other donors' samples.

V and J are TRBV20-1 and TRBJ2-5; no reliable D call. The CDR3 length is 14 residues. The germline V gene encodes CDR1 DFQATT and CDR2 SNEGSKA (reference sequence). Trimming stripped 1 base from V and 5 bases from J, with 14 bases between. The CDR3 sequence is CSARGKDGRETQYF. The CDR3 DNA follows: TGCAGTGCTAGAGGAAAGGACGGGCGGGAGACCCAGTACTTC.

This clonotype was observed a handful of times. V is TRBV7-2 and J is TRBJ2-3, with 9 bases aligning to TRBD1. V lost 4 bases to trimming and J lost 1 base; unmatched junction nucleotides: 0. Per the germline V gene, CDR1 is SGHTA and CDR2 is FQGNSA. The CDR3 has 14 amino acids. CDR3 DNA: TGTGCCAGCAGCTGGACAGGGGGCACAGATACGCAGTATTTT. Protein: CASSWTGGTDTQYF.

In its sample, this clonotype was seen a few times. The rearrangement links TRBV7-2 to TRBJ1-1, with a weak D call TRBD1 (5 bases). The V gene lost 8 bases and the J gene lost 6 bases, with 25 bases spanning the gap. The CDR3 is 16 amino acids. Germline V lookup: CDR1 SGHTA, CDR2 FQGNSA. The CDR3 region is CASLTPQGMVLAEAFF. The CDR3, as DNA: TGTGCCAGCCTAACTCCCCAGGGTATGGTATTGGCTGAAGCTTTCTTT.

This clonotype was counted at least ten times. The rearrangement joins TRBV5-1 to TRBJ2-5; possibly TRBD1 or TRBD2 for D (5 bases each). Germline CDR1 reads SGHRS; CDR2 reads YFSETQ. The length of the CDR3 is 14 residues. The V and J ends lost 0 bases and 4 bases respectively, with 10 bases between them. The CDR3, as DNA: TGCGCCAGCAGCTTGGGAGGGGTCGGAGAGACCCAGTACTTC. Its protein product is CASSLGGVGETQYF. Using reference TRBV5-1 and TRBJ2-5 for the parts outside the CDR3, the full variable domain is KAGVTQTPRYLIKTRGQQVTLSCSPISGHRSVSWYQQTPGQGLQFLFEYFSETQRNKGNFPGRFSGRQFSNSRSEMNVSTLELGDSALYLCASSLGGVGETQYFGPGTRLLVL.